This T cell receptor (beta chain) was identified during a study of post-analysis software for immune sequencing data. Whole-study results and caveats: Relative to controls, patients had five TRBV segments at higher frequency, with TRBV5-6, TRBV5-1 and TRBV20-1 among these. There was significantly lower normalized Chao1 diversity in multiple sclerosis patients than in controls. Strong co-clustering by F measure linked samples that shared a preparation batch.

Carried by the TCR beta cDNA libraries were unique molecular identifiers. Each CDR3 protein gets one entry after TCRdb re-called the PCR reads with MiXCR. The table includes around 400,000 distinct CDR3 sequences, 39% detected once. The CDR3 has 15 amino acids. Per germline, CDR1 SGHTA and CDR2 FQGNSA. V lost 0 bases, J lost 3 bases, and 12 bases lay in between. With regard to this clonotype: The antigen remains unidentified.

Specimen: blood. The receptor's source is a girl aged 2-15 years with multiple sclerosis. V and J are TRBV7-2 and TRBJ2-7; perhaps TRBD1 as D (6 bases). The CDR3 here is CASSLASTGIYEQYF. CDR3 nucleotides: TGTGCCAGCAGCTTAGCCTCCACAGGGATCTACGAGCAGTACTTC.